This TCR beta chain was identified in a study of blood T cell repertoires in COVID-19. Turning to the study itself: Samples representing acute and convalescent COVID-19 were sourced from the United States, Italy and Spain. Sample material is recorded as cDNA or gDNA derived from T cells, B-cell-depleted T cells, or PBMCs.

Germline V CDR1 and CDR2: MNHEY, SVGAGI. V was clipped by 6 bases and J by 3 bases, with 11 bases between them. The CDR3 runs to 13 residues. Generated by immunoSEQ multiplex PCR, the TCRdb table keeps only in-frame clones and is missing some. The sample has approximately 250,000 clones; around nine tenths are singletons. The rearrangement links TRBV6-5 to TRBJ1-1, with a tentative D call TRBD1 (5 bases). The TCR originated in a man aged 35-49 years with active or convalescent COVID-19. The sample comprised peripheral blood. This chain's CDR3 is CASSAGLDTEAFF. The CDR3 nucleotides are TGTGCCAGCAGCGCAGGGCTGGACACTGAAGCTTTCTTT.